One and the same sample provided the 25 T cell receptor beta chains below, sequenced in a study of T cells expressing NK-cell markers. TCRdb reprocessed the 5' RACE reads and reports one entry per CDR3 protein, with no DNA. The sample has about 160,000 distinct CDR3 sequences, and its top ten clones hold around 20%. The sample taken for sequencing was blood T cells: a sorted CD56 or NKG2C T cell subset, CD4+ or CD8+ T cells, or bulk PBMC T cells (not recorded which). All receptors come from a woman aged 18 to 75 in good health.

This rearrangement joins TRBV5-1 to TRBJ1-4; TCRdb designates TRBD1, a call that cannot be tested without DNA. Germline V gene lookup returns CDR1 SGHRS and CDR2 YFSETQ. CDR3 size: 14 residues. The CDR3 loop reads CASSSGRPEEKLFF.

The V call is TRBV20-1, the J call TRBJ1-5. This CDR3 is built from 15 residues. Germline V gene sequence: CDR1 DFQATT, CDR2 SNEGSKA (reference sequence). CDR3 sequence: CSASSQPPMNQPQHF.

The V gene is TRBV12-3 or TRBV12-4, the J gene TRBJ1-2; no DNA is available, so the TRBD1 call from TCRdb remains unchecked. CDR3 length: 14 amino acids. CDR3 residues: CASSFSGGIGGYTF.

The chain links TRBV6-5 to TRBJ1-1; TCRdb's D call of TRBD1 is untestable without DNA. Germline V gene sequence: CDR1 MNHEY, CDR2 SVGAGI. The CDR3 has 13 amino acids. The CDR3 here is CASRGRGGTEAFF.

J is TRBJ2-1 and V is TRBV7-2; there is no DNA to check the TCRdb D call of TRBD2. Germline CDR1 and CDR2: SGHTA and FQGNSA. The CDR3 consists of 15 residues. CDR3 in amino acids: CASRLRGLADDEQFF.

V and J are TRBV27 and TRBJ1-2; TCRdb returns TRBD1, unconfirmable since there is no DNA. The CDR3 length is 14 residues. Germline V gene lookup returns CDR1 MNHEY and CDR2 SMNVEV (reference sequence). Here the CDR3 reads CASRGPRGADGYTF.

The rearrangement links TRBV20-1 to TRBJ2-1. This CDR3 has 11 residues. Germline assignment: CDR1 DFQATT and CDR2 SNEGSKA (reference sequence). The CDR3 is CSDGSYNEQFF.

The chain couples TRBV3-1 to TRBJ2-5; TCRdb names TRBD2, which stays unverified in the absence of DNA. This CDR3 has 17 residues. The germline gives CDR1 LGHDT, CDR2 YNNKEL (reference sequence). The CDR3 is CASSQGSAGGLQETQYF.

This chain uses TRBV6-5 with TRBJ1-3; TCRdb lists TRBD1, though no DNA is available to test this call. The CDR3 spans 15 residues. The germline gives CDR1 MNHEY, CDR2 SVGAGI. The chain's CDR3 is CASSYSGRAGNTIYF.

The chain is built from TRBV4-1 and TRBJ2-1; the D call of TRBD2 rests on TCRdb alone, since no DNA is present to check it. This CDR3 comprises 17 residues. In germline, CDR1 is MGHRA, CDR2 YSYEKL. The chain's CDR3 is CASSLGLRGGPYNEQFF.

This chain links TRBV2 with TRBJ2-6. The CDR3 contains 15 residues. Per germline, CDR1 SNHLY and CDR2 FYNNEI. This CDR3 reads CASSTASSGANVLTF.

This chain uses TRBV2 with TRBJ2-5; no DNA is available, so the TRBD2 call from TCRdb remains unchecked. The germline V gene encodes CDR1 SNHLY and CDR2 FYNNEI. The CDR3 totals 13 residues. Here the CDR3 reads CASSAPSGVTQYF.

The CDR3: CASSRAGHPTDELFF. This chain joins TRBV6-1 and TRBJ2-2. The V gene's germline CDR1 is MNHNS and CDR2 SASEGT. The CDR3 loop spans 15 amino acids.

This CDR3 reads CASSQYGTGKGEQYF. The rearrangement links TRBV3-1 to TRBJ2-7; TCRdb gives TRBD1 as the D gene, but with no DNA this cannot be confirmed. The V gene's germline CDR1 is LGHDT and CDR2 YNNKEL (reference sequence). The CDR3 is 15 residues long.

V is TRBV7-9 and J is TRBJ2-7; the D gene TCRdb calls, TRBD1, cannot be checked with no DNA. The germline V gene has CDR1 SEHNR and CDR2 FQNEAQ (reference sequence). CDR3 size: 13 residues. The CDR3 here is CASSPSAGPQQYF.

This chain connects TRBV5-1 to TRBJ2-3. The germline V gene has CDR1 SGHRS and CDR2 YFSETQ. The CDR3 length is 15 residues. CDR3 in amino acids: CASSLIGFLGDTQYF.

The J gene is TRBJ2-3, the V gene TRBV7-2; lacking DNA, the TRBD2 call made by TCRdb goes unchecked. The CDR3 length is 17 residues. Per the germline V gene, CDR1 is SGHTA and CDR2 is FQGNSA. CDR3 protein: CASSLAPAGAGTDTQYF.

CDR3 sequence reads: CASSERESSTEAFF. The rearrangement links TRBV2 to TRBJ1-1. The V gene's germline CDR1 is SNHLY and CDR2 FYNNEI. The CDR3 has 14 residues.

The J gene is TRBJ2-5, the V gene TRBV5-1. The CDR3 covers 15 residues. Germline assignment: CDR1 SGHRS and CDR2 YFSETQ. CDR3 sequence reads: CASSLGWQVGETQYF.

This sequence joins TRBV12-3 or TRBV12-4 and TRBJ2-3; TCRdb's D call, TRBD2, is unchecked because there is no DNA. The CDR3 has 15 amino acids. The CDR3 region is CASSLTSGRRGTQYF.

The chain combines TRBV9 with TRBJ1-5; TCRdb lists TRBD1, though no DNA is available to test this call. Germline V CDR1 and CDR2: SGDLS, YYNGEE. The CDR3 spans 17 residues. CDR3 sequence reads: CASSVAGDRGSGQPQHF. Using reference TRBV9 and TRBJ1-5 for the parts outside the CDR3, the full variable domain is DSGVTQTPKHLITATGQRVTLRCSPRSGDLSVYWYQQSLDQGLQFLIQYYNGEERAKGNILERFSAQQFPDLHSELNLSSLELGDSALYFCASSVAGDRGSGQPQHFGDGTRLSIL.

The chain is built from TRBV24-1 and TRBJ2-1; the D gene TCRdb calls, TRBD2, cannot be checked with no DNA. The CDR3 runs to 15 residues. CDR1 is KGHDR and CDR2 is SFDVKD in the germline V gene. This chain's CDR3 is CATSDLGGGKNEQFF.

This CDR3 is CASSLVLAGQNEQFF. The chain combines TRBV5-1 with TRBJ2-1; without DNA, the TCRdb call of TRBD2 cannot be checked. Germline assignment: CDR1 SGHRS and CDR2 YFSETQ. There are 15 residues in the CDR3. Based on the CDR3 plus reference TRBV5-1 and TRBJ2-1, the full variable domain is KAGVTQTPRYLIKTRGQQVTLSCSPISGHRSVSWYQQTPGQGLQFLFEYFSETQRNKGNFPGRFSGRQFSNSRSEMNVSTLELGDSALYLCASSLVLAGQNEQFFGPGTRLTVL.

The chain uses TRBV6-5 and TRBJ1-2; lacking DNA, the TRBD1 call made by TCRdb goes unchecked. Germline CDR1 is MNHEY and CDR2 is SVGAGI. CDR3 size: 15 residues. The CDR3 spells CASSYSIGGTYGYTF.

The chain uses TRBV2 and TRBJ2-7. The germline V gene encodes CDR1 SNHLY and CDR2 FYNNEI. The CDR3 is 13 amino acids. The CDR3 protein is CASSSGPTYEQYF.